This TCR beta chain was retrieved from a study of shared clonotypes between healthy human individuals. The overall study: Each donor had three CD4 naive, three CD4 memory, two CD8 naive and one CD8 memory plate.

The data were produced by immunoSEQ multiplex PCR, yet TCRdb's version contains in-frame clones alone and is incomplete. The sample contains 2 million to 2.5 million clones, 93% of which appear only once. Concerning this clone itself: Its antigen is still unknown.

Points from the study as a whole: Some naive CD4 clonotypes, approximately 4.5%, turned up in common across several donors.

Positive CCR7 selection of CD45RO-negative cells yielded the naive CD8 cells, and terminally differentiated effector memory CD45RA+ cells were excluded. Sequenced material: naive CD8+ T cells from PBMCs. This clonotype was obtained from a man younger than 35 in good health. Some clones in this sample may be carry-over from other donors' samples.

This chain's CDR3 is CASSSPDGRAAGELFF. The CDR3 DNA is TGCGCCAGCAGCTCTCCAGACGGGAGGGCCGCCGGGGAGCTGTTTTTT. The rearrangement links TRBV4-1 to TRBJ2-2; 8 bases are shared with TRBD2. There are 16 residues in the CDR3. Looked up from germline, CDR1 is MGHRA and CDR2 is YSYEKL. The V gene end was trimmed by 5 bases and the J gene end by 6 bases; junction bases not matched to a gene: 11.